These 18 T cell receptor beta chains came from one sample sequenced in a study of T cells expressing NK-cell markers. TCRdb reprocessed the 5' RACE reads; each CDR3 protein has one entry and no DNA is given. The sample's table shows a few hundred thousand distinct CDR3 sequences. The sample consisted of blood T cells: a sorted CD56 or NKG2C T cell subset, CD4+ or CD8+ T cells, or bulk PBMC T cells (not recorded which). All receptors derive from a woman between 50 and 59 years old in good health.

This chain uses TRBV3-1 with TRBJ2-4; TCRdb gives TRBD1 as the D gene, but with no DNA this cannot be confirmed. There are 13 residues in the CDR3. From germline, CDR1 is LGHDT and CDR2 YNNKEL (reference sequence). CDR3 protein: CASSRGQINIQYF.

The chain uses TRBV5-1 and TRBJ1-1. The length of the CDR3 is 14 residues. Germline V gene sequence: CDR1 SGHRS, CDR2 YFSETQ. CDR3 in amino acids: CASSLSGGDTEAFF.

The chain uses TRBV7-9 and TRBJ2-1. Germline values: CDR1 SEHNR, CDR2 FQNEAQ (reference sequence). This CDR3 has 17 amino acids. This CDR3 reads CASSLWTGRRTYNEQFF.

The J gene is TRBJ1-1, the V gene TRBV29-1; the D call of TRBD1 rests on TCRdb alone, since no DNA is present to check it. The germline V gene has CDR1 SQVTM and CDR2 ANQGSEA. The CDR3 has 13 amino acids. The CDR3 sequence is CSGPATGFAEAFF.

This rearrangement joins TRBV15 to TRBJ1-4. Germline V CDR1 and CDR2: LNHNV, YYDKDF (reference sequence). There are 14 residues in the CDR3. The CDR3: CATSSTGGREKLFF.

V usage is TRBV5-1 and J usage is TRBJ1-1; TCRdb gives TRBD1 as the D gene, but with no DNA this cannot be confirmed. CDR1 SGHRS and CDR2 YFSETQ come from the germline V gene. CDR3 size: 17 residues. This chain's CDR3 is CASSPNVAAGGNTEAFF.

The chain carries TRBV6-5 and TRBJ2-1; TCRdb reports TRBD2, a call that lacks DNA to check it against. The germline gives CDR1 MNHEY, CDR2 SVGAGI. This CDR3 contains 15 residues. CDR3 region: CASSYSGGGYNEQFF.

The chain has TRBV11-3 and TRBJ2-1; the TCRdb D gene call, TRBD1, has no DNA to confirm it. The CDR3 covers 14 residues. CDR1 is SGHNT and CDR2 is YENEEA in the germline V gene. The CDR3 spells CASSFAGKGYEQFF.

The chain's CDR3 is CSASLRGYNEKLFF. The chain uses TRBV20-1 and TRBJ1-4; lacking DNA, the TRBD1 call made by TCRdb goes unchecked. CDR3 length equals 14 residues. The germline V gene encodes CDR1 DFQATT and CDR2 SNEGSKA (reference sequence).

V gene TRBV20-1 combines with J gene TRBJ2-1; TCRdb lists TRBD2, though no DNA is available to test this call. Germline V gene data show CDR1 as DFQATT and CDR2 as SNEGSKA (reference sequence). The CDR3 is 16 amino acids. The CDR3 loop is CSARSRAPSSYNEQFF.

The rearrangement uses TRBV4-1 and TRBJ2-7; the D call from TCRdb, TRBD1, cannot be confirmed without DNA. Looked up from germline, CDR1 is MGHRA and CDR2 is YSYEKL. The CDR3 spans 15 residues. CDR3: CASSQPDRVDHEQYF.

V and J are TRBV5-1 and TRBJ2-6. Germline V lookup: CDR1 SGHRS, CDR2 YFSETQ. The CDR3 loop spans 15 amino acids. CDR3 region: CASSAKGNGANVLTF.

The genes are TRBV24-1 and TRBJ2-5; the D call from TCRdb, TRBD1, cannot be confirmed without DNA. This CDR3 has 15 residues. Germline CDR1 reads KGHDR; CDR2 reads SFDVKD. The CDR3 sequence: CATSDLRGPGETQYF.

The chain carries TRBV5-1 and TRBJ1-1; checking the TCRdb D call of TRBD1 is not possible without DNA. Germline loops: CDR1 SGHRS, CDR2 YFSETQ. This CDR3 comprises 14 residues. The CDR3 region is CASKKTGSGTEAFF.

This sequence joins TRBV9 and TRBJ2-2; TCRdb returns TRBD2, unconfirmable since there is no DNA. The CDR3 consists of 16 residues. Germline loops: CDR1 SGDLS, CDR2 YYNGEE. The CDR3 protein is CASSPSSGRANGELFF. The full variable domain, with the rest looked up from reference TRBV9 and TRBJ2-2, is DSGVTQTPKHLITATGQRVTLRCSPRSGDLSVYWYQQSLDQGLQFLIQYYNGEERAKGNILERFSAQQFPDLHSELNLSSLELGDSALYFCASSPSSGRANGELFFGEGSRLTVL.

The chain carries TRBV4-1 and TRBJ1-2; TCRdb picks TRBD1, but there is no DNA to check that call. Per germline, CDR1 MGHRA and CDR2 YSYEKL. The CDR3 loop spans 14 amino acids. This CDR3 is CASSPPEGARGYTF.

The chain is built from TRBV9 and TRBJ2-5. The CDR3 covers 16 residues. Germline loops: CDR1 SGDLS, CDR2 YYNGEE. The CDR3 loop reads CASSVAVRLDQETQYF.

V usage is TRBV4-2 and J usage is TRBJ1-1; lacking DNA, the TRBD1 call made by TCRdb goes unchecked. The CDR3 is 17 residues long. CDR1 is LGHNA, CDR2 YNFKEQ, per germline. The CDR3 protein is CASSQDVRIFPSGKAFF.